A selection of T cell receptor beta chains follows, all from one sample in a study of OX40 agonist ivuxolimab in advanced cancers. Measured with immunoSEQ multiplex PCR; TCRdb has only the in-frame clones, and not every one. The table lists some 77,000 clones, about 90% of them singletons. This specimen consisted of CD4+ or CD8+ T cells sorted from blood, obtained in a trial of the OX40 agonist ivuxolimab. The receptors stem from an adult with an advanced solid tumor such as melanoma, head and neck, liver or kidney cancer. Both conserved end residues are part of each CDR3.

V gene	J gene	CDR3 protein
TRBV11-2	TRBJ2-2	CASRIHPNTGELFF
TRBV7-2	TRBJ2-1	CASSLAGANNEQFF
TRBV7-2	TRBJ1-2	CASSLVRDGSGYTF
TRBV6-6	TRBJ2-7	CASSYSHMGEQYF
TRBV5-6	TRBJ1-1	CASSPPLGILSSMNTEAFF
TRBV11-2	TRBJ2-7	CASSFQSGGKSYEQYF
TRBV2	TRBJ1-1	CASSERQGRNTEAFF
TRBV2	TRBJ2-7	CATRTGNEQYF
TRBV13	TRBJ2-7	CASSPTGGPDSYEQYF
TRBV5-6	TRBJ1-2	CASSRSRGGTDYGYTF
TRBV7-9	TRBJ2-2	CASRNIQGPTGELFF
TRBV19	TRBJ1-2	CASSGRGLHGYTF
TRBV9	TRBJ1-1	CASSVAPGAFF
TRBV19	TRBJ1-5	CASSINRGHDNQPQHF
TRBV7-8	TRBJ2-4	CASSLALVGSQVAKNIQYF
TRBV5-5	TRBJ1-1	CASSIDSSFQRDTEAFF
TRBV11-2	TRBJ1-2	CASSLEYGQGTNYGYTF
TRBV7-9	TRBJ1-1	CASSLEIWDAFF
TRBV10-3	TRBJ2-2	CAIAVQGGGELFF
TRBV10-3	TRBJ2-2	CAISDRWEGIRLTTGELFF
TRBV9	TRBJ2-1	CASSGHDRVNEQFF
TRBV7-6	TRBJ2-7	CASSLNEGYEQYF
TRBV6-7	TRBJ2-2	CASGYDWPPSANTGELFF
TRBV27	TRBJ2-6	CASSPFTDGGVLTF
TRBV19	TRBJ1-2	CASSIVGYEGYTF
TRBV7-9	TRBJ2-7	CASSDRQGTEQYF
TRBV7-6	TRBJ2-7	CASSPHMTAYEQYF
TRBV4-3	TRBJ2-7	CASSQDQWLYEQYF
TRBV29-1	TRBJ2-1	CSGRQADYNEQFF
TRBV27	TRBJ2-1	CASSPGTSGSYNEQFF
TRBV13	TRBJ1-1	CASGIRGKGTEAFF
TRBV7-9	TRBJ1-1	CASSLDGGYTEAFF
TRBV29-1	TRBJ2-1	CSAPSGGAGNEQFF
TRBV19	TRBJ1-1	CASSMIGVTEAFF
TRBV19	TRBJ1-1	CASTPTGGMNTEAFF
TRBV27	TRBJ1-1	CASSLFRVNTEAFF
TRBV19	TRBJ2-7	CASSISGTGAYEQYF
TRBV4-1	TRBJ1-5	CASSQDFGVGSQPQHF
TRBV2	TRBJ2-1	CASRESGGAYNEQFF
TRBV27	TRBJ1-1	CASSLEGAGTEAFF